The 18 T cell receptor beta chains in this list originate from one sample, sequenced in a study of human T cells and chemical hapten exposure. TCRdb redid the calling of the RACE reads with MiXCR, one entry per CDR3 protein. The sample includes roughly 110,000 distinct CDR3 sequences, around 12% of them seen just once. The time point is: pre-sensitization, week 0. Treatment specified: therapeutic diphenylcyclopropenone sensitization with weekly scalp DPC. This sample comprised whole blood, obtained in connection with sensitization to the hapten diphenylcyclopropenone (DPC). Source of these receptors: a woman aged 50 to 60 with alopecia areata. Some clones in this sample may be carry-over from other donors' samples.

The chain links TRBV7-2 to TRBJ1-4, with TRBD1 identical over 8 bases. The CDR3 totals 14 residues. CDR1 is SGHTA and CDR2 is FQGNSA in the germline V gene. After removal of 5 bases from V and 8 bases from J, the junction contained 7 bases not matched to a gene. CDR3 region: CASSRTGQGEKLFF. The CDR3 DNA reads TGTGCCAGCAGCCGGACAGGGCAAGGAGAAAAACTGTTTTTT.

The chain joins TRBV27 to TRBJ2-1, with 9 bases that match TRBD2. With V trimmed by 7 bases and J by 2 bases, 3 bases remained unmatched. This CDR3 spans 14 amino acids. The germline V gene encodes CDR1 MNHEY and CDR2 SMNVEV (reference sequence). As DNA, the CDR3 is TGTGCCAGCACCGGGACTAGCCCCTACAATGAGCAGTTCTTC. The encoded protein is CASTGTSPYNEQFF.

V is TRBV4-3 and J is TRBJ2-6; possibly TRBD1 or TRBD2 for D (6 bases each). The germline gives CDR1 LGHNA, CDR2 YSLEER. Trimming took off 0 bases at V and 2 bases at J, with 14 bases between the two ends. The length of the CDR3 is 18 residues. The CDR3 here is CASSQDSWGAAGANVLTF. The DNA for the CDR3 is TGCGCCAGCAGCCAAGATTCGTGGGGGGCTGCTGGGGCCAACGTCCTGACTTTC.

This clonotype was counted many times. J is TRBJ1-1 and V is TRBV6-2 or TRBV6-3; TRBD1 is a possible D gene (5 bases). The CDR3 has 14 residues. With 6 bases removed from V and 5 bases from J, the gap between germline ends came to 16 bases. Germline V gene lookup returns CDR1 MNHEY and CDR2 SVGEGT. CDR3 region: CASRPGRRLTEAFF. The DNA of the CDR3 is TGTGCCAGCAGACCGGGACGCCGGTTAACTGAAGCTTTCTTT.

The rearrangement links TRBV6-1 to TRBJ1-1; weak D call: TRBD1 (6 bases). The CDR3 length is 14 residues. Trimming pared 9 bases from V and 1 base from J, leaving 15 bases between. Germline CDR1 reads MNHNS; CDR2 reads SASEGT. CDR3 in amino acids: CASGSGAGNTEAFF. The CDR3 DNA is TGTGCCAGTGGATCAGGGGCGGGGAACACTGAAGCTTTCTTT.

Only a few counts were recorded for this clonotype. The chain joins TRBV6-6 to TRBJ2-1; 13 bases match TRBD2. CDR1 and CDR2 from the germline V gene are MNHNY and SVGAGI (reference sequence). CDR3 length equals 16 residues. The ends lost 4 bases at V and 7 bases at J; junction bases unmatched: 7. The CDR3 DNA reads as TGTGCCAGCAGTTTCCGACTAGCGGGGGGCCGAAATGAGCAGTTCTTC. Residues: CASSFRLAGGRNEQFF.

This clonotype has only a few counts. A clone one base away is much larger, so this may be a read error. CDR3 in DNA: TGTGCCAGCAGCTTAGCCCACGAGCAGTACTTC. Its translation: CASSLAHEQYF. The V and J genes are TRBV7-2 and TRBJ2-7; D uncertain. There are 11 residues in the CDR3. The germline V gene encodes CDR1 SGHTA and CDR2 FQGNSA. The V and J ends lost 0 bases and 5 bases respectively, with 2 bases between them.

The table lists this clonotype with many counts. The chain joins TRBV27 to TRBJ2-3, with D tentatively TRBD1 (6 bases). CDR3 length equals 14 residues. CDR1 and CDR2 (germline): MNHEY, SMNVEV (reference sequence). V was pared by 0 bases and J by 5 bases, with 9 bases between. The CDR3 DNA reads as TGTGCCAGCAGTTTATCGGTCAGGGGAGATACGCAGTATTTT. Translation: CASSLSVRGDTQYF.

As regards this clonotype: A much larger clonotype is one base distant, so this may be a read error. This chain joins TRBV7-2 and TRBJ2-2, with D possibly being TRBD1 (6 bases). The CDR3 consists of 17 residues. Per germline, CDR1 SGHTA and CDR2 FQGNSA. The ends were cut back, 5 bases at V and 2 bases at J, with 18 bases in the middle. Written as DNA, the CDR3 is TGTGCCAGCAGCCTCACAACAGGGCTTCCAAACACCGGGGAGCTGTTTTTT. The encoded protein is CASSLTTGLPNTGELFF. Drawing the rest from reference TRBV7-2 and TRBJ2-2, the complete variable domain is GAGVSQSPSNKVTEKGKDVELRCDPISGHTALYWYRQSLGQGLEFLIYFQGNSAPDKSGLPSDRFSAERTGGSVSTLTIQRTQQEDSAVYLCASSLTTGLPNTGELFFGEGSRLTVL.

The J gene is TRBJ1-6, the V gene TRBV5-1; D is undetermined. The length of the CDR3 is 16 residues. V was trimmed by 2 bases and J by 0 bases, leaving 9 bases between them. CDR1 is SGHRS, CDR2 YFSETQ, per germline. CDR3 nucleotide sequence: TGCGCCAGCAGCTTTGGGGAGAGCTCCTATAATTCACCCCTCCACTTT. It yields the protein CASSFGESSYNSPLHF.

This clonotype was seen a few times. The chain has TRBV7-6 and TRBJ1-1, with 9 positions matching TRBD1. The CDR3 is made up of 15 amino acids. V shed 5 bases, J shed 5 bases, and the junction held 9 bases outside the gene matches. The V gene's germline CDR1 is SGHVS and CDR2 FNYEAQ. This CDR3 is CASSVRTGAPTEAFF. CDR3 nucleotide sequence: TGTGCCAGCAGCGTTCGGACAGGGGCGCCAACTGAAGCTTTCTTT. Full variable domain (remainder filled in from reference TRBV7-6 and TRBJ1-1): GAGVSQSPRYKVTKRGQDVALRCDPISGHVSLYWYRQALGQGPEFLTYFNYEAQQDKSGLPNDRFSAERPEGSISTLTIQRTEQRDSAMYRCASSVRTGAPTEAFFGQGTRLTVV.

This clonotype was counted between two and nine times. This sequence joins TRBV7-2 and TRBJ2-1, with 7 bases lining up with TRBD2. Germline CDR1 and CDR2: SGHTA and FQGNSA. V shed 4 bases and J 3 bases; nucleotides not matched to a gene: 12. CDR3 length: 17 residues. CDR3 in amino acids: CASSSLPPGGGYNEQFF. The CDR3 DNA is TGTGCCAGCAGCTCTCTTCCCCCAGGCGGGGGCTACAATGAGCAGTTCTTC. Complete variable domain (other parts from reference TRBV7-2 and TRBJ2-1): GAGVSQSPSNKVTEKGKDVELRCDPISGHTALYWYRQSLGQGLEFLIYFQGNSAPDKSGLPSDRFSAERTGGSVSTLTIQRTQQEDSAVYLCASSSLPPGGGYNEQFFGPGTRLTVL.

The rearrangement joins TRBV5-1 to TRBJ1-1; D unresolved. Germline loops: CDR1 SGHRS, CDR2 YFSETQ. The CDR3 has 14 amino acids. V shed 4 bases and J shed 0 bases, with 10 bases lying between them. The CDR3 reads CASSRTEVNTEAFF. The CDR3 DNA follows: TGCGCCAGCAGCCGGACCGAAGTGAACACTGAAGCTTTCTTT.

This clonotype was seen ten or more times. The J gene is TRBJ2-1, the V gene TRBV28, with 9 bases that match TRBD2. The CDR3 length is 17 residues. The trim removed 5 bases at V and 2 bases at J, leaving 10 bases unmatched. Germline-derived CDR1 and CDR2 are MDHEN and SYDVKM. Written as DNA, the CDR3 is TGTGCCAGCAGTCTACTTACTCCTAGCGGGACCTACAATGAGCAGTTCTTC. This codes for CASSLLTPSGTYNEQFF.

This clonotype showed up just a few times. This rearrangement joins TRBV4-1 to TRBJ2-5; 12 nucleotides match TRBD2. The V gene end was trimmed by 4 bases and the J gene end by 5 bases; junction bases not matched to a gene: 8. This CDR3 is built from 16 residues. Germline V gene lookup returns CDR1 MGHRA and CDR2 YSYEKL. CDR3 sequence (DNA): TGCGCCAGCAGCCCCTCCGGACTAGCGGGGAGGGAGACCCAGTACTTC. Residues: CASSPSGLAGRETQYF.

The sample holds many counts of this clonotype. The germline gene is not matched at one end of the junction; a read error may be the cause. The genes are TRBV6-6 and TRBJ1-4; D is uncertain. Per germline, CDR1 MNHNY and CDR2 SVGAGI (reference sequence). This CDR3 has 13 residues. The CDR3 protein is CASSYDLAGSCTF. Here the CDR3 DNA reads TGTGCCAGCAGTTACGATTTGGCCGGATCCTGCACCTTT.

This clonotype was observed at least ten times. The chain recombines TRBV7-2 with TRBJ1-2; D possibly corresponds to TRBD1 (6 bases). The CDR3 runs to 15 residues. The V end was cut by 5 bases, the J end by 2 bases, with 15 bases between. Germline loops: CDR1 SGHTA, CDR2 FQGNSA. CDR3 loop: CASSPVAGANYGYTF. The CDR3, as DNA: TGTGCCAGCAGCCCCGTGGCAGGGGCCAACTATGGCTACACCTTC.

This clonotype was counted at least ten times. V is TRBV5-1 and J is TRBJ1-3; TRBD1 matches 7 bases. This CDR3 is built from 16 residues. After removal of 2 bases from V and 3 bases from J, the junction contained 8 bases not matched to a gene. The germline CDR1 and CDR2 sequences are SGHRS and YFSETQ. CDR3: CASSLPTGADGNTIYF. The CDR3 DNA reads as TGCGCCAGCAGCTTACCCACAGGGGCAGATGGAAACACCATATATTTT.